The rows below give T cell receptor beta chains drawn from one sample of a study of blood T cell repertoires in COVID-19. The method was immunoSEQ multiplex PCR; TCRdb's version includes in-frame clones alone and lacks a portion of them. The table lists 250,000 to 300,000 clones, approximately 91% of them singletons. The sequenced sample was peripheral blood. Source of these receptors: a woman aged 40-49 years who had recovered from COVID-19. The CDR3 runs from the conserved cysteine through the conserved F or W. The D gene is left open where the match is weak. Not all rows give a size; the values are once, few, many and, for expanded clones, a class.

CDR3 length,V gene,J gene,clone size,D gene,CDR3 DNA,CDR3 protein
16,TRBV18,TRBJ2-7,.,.,TGTGCCAGCTCACCATTCGAACTAAACAGGGGAGGCCAGCAGTACTTC,CASSPFELNRGGQQYF
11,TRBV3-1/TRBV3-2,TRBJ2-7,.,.,TGTGCCAGCAAAGGCGGCGGCGAGCAGTACTTC,CASKGGGEQYF
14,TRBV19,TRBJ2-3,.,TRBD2,TGTGCCAGTAGTATAAGCGGGAGAATTGATACGCAGTATTTT,CASSISGRIDTQYF
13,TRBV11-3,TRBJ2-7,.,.,TGTGCCAGCAGCTTTTCAGGAAACTACGAGCAGTACTTC,CASSFSGNYEQYF
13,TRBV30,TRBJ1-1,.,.,TGTGCCTGGAGCGATGACAGGAACACTGAAGCTTTCTTT,CAWSDDRNTEAFF
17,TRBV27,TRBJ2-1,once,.,TGTGCCAGCAGTTTACCCATCGGCAGGGCATCCTACAATGAGCAGTTCTTC,CASSLPIGRASYNEQFF
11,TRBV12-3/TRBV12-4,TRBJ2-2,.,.,TGTGCCAGCAGTTTCGTCGGGGAGCTGTTTTTT,CASSFVGELFF
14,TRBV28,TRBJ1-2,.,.,TGTGCCAGCAGGGGAGGCAGGGAGTCCCATGGCTACACCTTC,CASRGGRESHGYTF
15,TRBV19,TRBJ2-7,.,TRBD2,TGTGCCAGTAGCAAGGGACTAGCGCGCCACTACGAGCAGTACTTC,CASSKGLARHYEQYF
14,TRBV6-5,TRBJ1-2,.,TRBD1,TGTGCCAGCAGGGGGCCACAGGGGGACGGTGGCTACACCTTC,CASRGPQGDGGYTF
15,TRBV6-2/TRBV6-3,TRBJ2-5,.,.,TGTGCCAGCAGTTATAACGGCGGCAGTCAAGAGACCCAGTACTTC,CASSYNGGSQETQYF
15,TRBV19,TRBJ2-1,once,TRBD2,TGTGCCAGTAGTATAGGGACTAGCGGAAACAATGAGCAGTTCTTC,CASSIGTSGNNEQFF
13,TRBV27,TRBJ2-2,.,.,TGTGCCAGCAGTTCCCGGCAGGGGTGGGAGCTGTTTTTT,CASSSRQGWELFF
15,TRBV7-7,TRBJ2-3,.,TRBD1,TGTGCTAGCAGCGCGGGGACAGGCTCCACAGATACGCAGTATTTT,CASSAGTGSTDTQYF
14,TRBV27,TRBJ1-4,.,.,TGTGCCAGCAGTTTATGGACTAATGGGGAAAAACTGTTTTTT,CASSLWTNGEKLFF
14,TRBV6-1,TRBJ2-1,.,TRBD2,TGTGCCAGCAGTTGGACTAGCGGTTACAATGAGCAGTTCTTC,CASSWTSGYNEQFF
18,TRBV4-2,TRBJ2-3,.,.,TGTGCCAGCAGCCTCCCACCGGGAGCGGACGGGATCACAGATACGCAGTATTTT,CASSLPPGADGITDTQYF
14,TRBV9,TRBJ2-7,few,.,TGTGCCAGCAGCAGGGGGGGGACGGCCTACGAGCAGTACTTC,CASSRGGTAYEQYF
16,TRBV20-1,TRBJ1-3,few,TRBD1,TGCAGTGGTAGTGGGGGACAGGGGCCTGCCAGAAACACCATATATTTT,CSGSGGQGPARNTIYF
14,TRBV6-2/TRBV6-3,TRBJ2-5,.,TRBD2,TGTGCCAGCAGTTATTCACTAGCGGGAGAGACCCAGTACTTC,CASSYSLAGETQYF
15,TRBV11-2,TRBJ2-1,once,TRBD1,TGTGCCAGCAGAACCGGGACAGGGGGCTACAATGAGCAGTTCTTC,CASRTGTGGYNEQFF
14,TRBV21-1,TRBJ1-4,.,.,TGTGCCAGCAGCAAAGGGACAGGGAGCCGAAAACTGTTTTTT,CASSKGTGSRKLFF
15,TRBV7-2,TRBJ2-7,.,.,TGTGCCAGCAGCTATGGCCTAGGGGGCTCCTACGAGCAGTACTTC,CASSYGLGGSYEQYF
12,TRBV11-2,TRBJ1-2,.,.,TGTGCCAGCAGCCCTACAGGGACTGGCTACACCTTC,CASSPTGTGYTF
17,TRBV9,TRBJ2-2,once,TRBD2,TGTGCCAGCAGCGTAGTGGGTCTAGCGGGAGCGATCGGGGAGCTGTTTTTT,CASSVVGLAGAIGELFF